A selection of T cell receptor beta chains follows, all from one sample in a study of T cell responses to AZD1222 COVID-19 vaccine. The protocol was immunoSEQ multiplex PCR, while the TCRdb copy is restricted to in-frame clones and leaves out a portion. The sample includes some 170,000 clones, just over 90% seen only once; the top ten take about 3%. The specimen comprised peripheral blood, sampled on day 0 of AZD1222 vaccination. Receptor source: an adult in good health. Each CDR3 is given with its conserved first and last residue. Fields, in order: J gene, D gene, clone size, V gene, CDR3 protein, CDR3 DNA. A D gene is named only where the DNA matches it firmly. Clone sizes are given selectively: once, few, many, or a class where the clone is expanded.

>TRBJ1-6|-|-|TRBV5-6
CASSARGVNSPLHF
TGTGCCAGCAGCGCCAGAGGGGTTAATTCACCCCTCCACTTT
>TRBJ1-6|-|-|TRBV6-2/TRBV6-3
CASSYFILGRSPLHF
TGTGCCAGCAGTTACTTCATTTTGGGGCGTTCACCCCTCCACTTT
>TRBJ1-4|-|-|TRBV6-5
CASSPSGQTNEKLFF
TGTGCCAGCAGCCCCTCCGGACAGACTAATGAAAAACTGTTTTTT
>TRBJ2-3|TRBD1|-|TRBV11-2
CASSPGQGTDTQYF
TGTGCCAGCAGCCCAGGACAGGGCACAGATACGCAGTATTTT
>TRBJ2-7|TRBD2|-|TRBV14
CASSQRGLGKLPGGIGNEQYF
TGTGCCAGCAGCCAAAGAGGCTTGGGGAAGCTACCGGGAGGGATAGGTAACGAGCAGTACTTC
>TRBJ2-3|TRBD2|-|TRBV3-1/TRBV3-2
CASRLAAGWDTQYF
TGTGCCAGCAGACTAGCGGCCGGTTGGGATACGCAGTATTTT
>TRBJ2-7|-|-|TRBV7-9
CASSPTTPYEQYF
TGTGCCAGCAGCCCTACGACACCGTACGAGCAGTACTTC
>TRBJ1-1|-|-|TRBV21-1
CASSKARRGPGTEAFF
TGTGCCAGCAGCAAAGCGCGACGGGGCCCGGGCACTGAAGCTTTCTTT
>TRBJ2-1|TRBD2|-|TRBV7-9
CASSFGGGPGNEQFF
TGTGCCAGCAGCTTCGGGGGAGGGCCGGGGAATGAGCAGTTCTTC
>TRBJ2-7|-|-|TRBV19
CASSLGLTYEQYF
TGTGCCAGTAGTTTGGGACTTACCTACGAGCAGTACTTC
>TRBJ2-1|TRBD2|-|TRBV5-1
CASSLVAGGGYNEQFF
TGCGCCAGCAGCTTGGTGGCGGGAGGGGGTTACAATGAGCAGTTCTTC
>TRBJ1-2|TRBD1|-|TRBV7-9
CASSLGQGADGYTF
TGTGCCAGCAGCTTGGGACAGGGAGCAGATGGCTACACCTTC
>TRBJ1-2|TRBD1|-|TRBV6-5
CASSYVTGTANYGYTF
TGTGCCAGCAGTTACGTGACAGGGACGGCCAACTATGGCTACACCTTC
>TRBJ1-1|TRBD1|-|TRBV27
CASSLDRGGARNTEAFF
TGTGCCAGCAGTCTGGACAGGGGGGGGGCCCGAAACACTGAAGCTTTCTTT
>TRBJ2-1|TRBD2|-|TRBV5-1
CASSQASGEEFF
TGCGCCAGCAGCCAAGCTAGCGGGGAAGAGTTCTTC
>TRBJ1-1|-|-|TRBV5-6
CASSLPGLMNTEAFF
TGTGCCAGCAGCCTCCCGGGACTGATGAACACTGAAGCTTTCTTT
>TRBJ1-2|-|-|TRBV19
CASSIFRASGGYTF
TGTGCCAGTAGTATATTTAGGGCTTCGGGCGGCTACACCTTC
>TRBJ2-5|TRBD1|-|TRBV24-1
CATSYRGLGETQYF
TGTGCCACCAGTTACAGGGGGCTGGGAGAGACCCAGTACTTC
>TRBJ1-1|TRBD1|-|TRBV10-3
CAISSTGGSNEAFF
TGTGCCATCAGCTCGACAGGGGGCAGCAATGAAGCTTTCTTT
>TRBJ1-3|-|-|TRBV5-1
CASSLVPEALSGNTIYF
TGCGCCAGCAGCTTGGTTCCCGAGGCACTCTCTGGAAACACCATATATTTT
>TRBJ2-2|-|-|TRBV11-2
CASSLIDSTGELFF
TGTGCCAGCAGCCTCATTGATAGCACCGGGGAGCTGTTTTTT
>TRBJ2-5|-|-|TRBV2
CASTEGLGQETQYF
TGTGCCAGCACGGAGGGGCTGGGGCAAGAGACCCAGTACTTC
>TRBJ2-7|-|-|TRBV30
CAWTAPVRHEQYF
TGTGCCTGGACCGCCCCGGTTCGCCACGAGCAGTACTTC
>TRBJ1-1|-|-|TRBV3-1/TRBV3-2
CASSRWDGDTEAFF
TGTGCCAGCAGCCGCTGGGATGGGGACACTGAAGCTTTCTTT
>TRBJ1-1|TRBD1|-|TRBV7-9
CASSLDGTGLNTEAFF
TGTGCCAGCAGCTTAGATGGGACAGGTTTGAACACTGAAGCTTTCTTT
>TRBJ1-3|TRBD1|-|TRBV3-1/TRBV3-2
CASSRQGPSGNTIYF
TGTGCCAGCAGTCGACAGGGGCCCTCTGGAAACACCATATATTTT
>TRBJ1-1|-|once|TRBV6-5
CASSPLIPGTEAFF
TGTGCCAGCAGTCCCTTAATCCCGGGGACTGAAGCTTTCTTT
>TRBJ1-4|-|-|TRBV15
CATSRDFRGLNEKLFF
TGTGCCACCAGCAGAGATTTTCGGGGGCTTAATGAAAAACTGTTTTTT
>TRBJ2-1|TRBD2|-|TRBV18
CASSPPLQGLAAYNEQFF
TGTGCCAGCTCACCACCGCTCCAGGGACTAGCGGCCTACAATGAGCAGTTCTTC
>TRBJ2-5|-|once|TRBV11-1
CASSPSYGGTQYF
TGTGCCAGCAGCCCCTCCTATGGAGGGACCCAGTACTTC
>TRBJ1-5|-|-|TRBV18
CASTTGVSNQPQHF
TGTGCCAGTACTACAGGAGTTAGCAATCAGCCCCAGCATTTT
>TRBJ1-1|-|-|TRBV30
CAWKVPGSREAFF
TGTGCCTGGAAAGTACCGGGGTCGAGGGAAGCTTTCTTT
>TRBJ2-2|-|once|TRBV2
CASRWAAGELFF
TGTGCCAGCAGGTGGGCCGCCGGGGAGCTGTTTTTT
>TRBJ1-5|-|-|TRBV28
CASSLHLAGGNQPQHF
TGTGCCAGCAGTTTACATCTCGCAGGGGGCAATCAGCCCCAGCATTTT
>TRBJ2-7|-|-|TRBV5-1
CASSLASVSYEQYF
TGCGCCAGCAGCTTGGCCTCAGTCTCCTACGAGCAGTACTTC
>TRBJ1-1|-|-|TRBV2
CASSGRAAFF
TGTGCCAGCAGCGGGAGAGCAGCTTTCTTT
>TRBJ2-3|TRBD2|-|TRBV4-2
CASSHLTGTSGRWGTDTQYF
TGTGCCAGCAGCCACCTCACCGGGACTAGCGGGAGGTGGGGGACAGATACGCAGTATTTT
>TRBJ1-6|-|-|TRBV27
CASSSGISNSPLHF
TGTGCCAGCAGTTCCGGGATCTCGAATTCACCCCTCCACTTT
>TRBJ2-1|TRBD1|-|TRBV19
CASSMDRGEQFF
TGTGCCAGTAGTATGGACAGGGGGGAGCAGTTCTTC
>TRBJ2-5|TRBD2|-|TRBV27
CASRARGEGETQYF
TGTGCCAGCAGGGCCAGAGGGGAGGGAGAGACCCAGTACTTC
>TRBJ2-7|-|-|TRBV9
CASSVQGDGYEQYF
TGTGCCAGCAGCGTACAGGGAGACGGCTACGAGCAGTACTTC
>TRBJ1-4|-|-|TRBV27
CASSEGYNEKLFF
TGTGCCAGCAGTGAAGGGTATAATGAAAAACTGTTTTTT
>TRBJ1-2|-|-|TRBV6-2/TRBV6-3
CASSSDPGRRSRWGYTF
TGTGCCAGCAGTTCCGACCCGGGTCGTCGGAGCCGATGGGGCTACACCTTC
>TRBJ2-1|-|-|TRBV24-1
CATAVSSYNEQFF
TGTGCCACCGCGGTAAGCTCCTACAATGAGCAGTTCTTC
>TRBJ1-2|-|once|TRBV14
CASSQDRGTHTF
TGTGCCAGCAGCCAAGATAGGGGAACTCACACCTTC
>TRBJ2-4|-|-|TRBV10-3
CAIFGGRQGDIQYF
TGTGCCATCTTCGGCGGTCGGCAGGGAGACATTCAGTACTTC
>TRBJ2-1|TRBD2|-|TRBV4-2
CASSQVMGEGNEQFF
TGTGCCAGCAGCCAAGTTATGGGGGAGGGCAATGAGCAGTTCTTC
>TRBJ1-4|-|once|TRBV21-1
CASSKKVGQSEDEKLFF
TGTGCCAGCAGCAAAAAGGTAGGGCAGTCGGAGGATGAAAAACTGTTTTTT